This note documents a single T cell receptor beta chain sequence. Its antigen has not been determined. Qualities for individual bases were not recorded, and no much larger clone is one base off. Using the deep immunoSEQ assay, multiplex PCR amplified TCR CDR3 regions from genomic DNA. Genomic DNA extracted from each cell subset was distributed evenly over all wells of several immunoSEQ 96-well plates, and each plate served as one replicate. For unsorted PBMC, around 330 ng genomic DNA, equal to tens of thousands of T cell genomes, was loaded into each replicate PCR. Unsorted PBMC genomic DNA was sequenced across ten immunoSEQ deep assay plates. Purified libraries were measured with a Qubit 3.0 fluorometer, size-checked on a Bioanalyzer 2100, and measured again with the KAPA Library Quantification kit. Every immunoSEQ 96-well plate was sequenced on a dedicated single-read 150-cycle Illumina NextSeq 550 flow cell. Per the original workflow: Because the immunoSEQ output included only junctional sequences and no quality scores, the filtering could not be the same as the filtering used for full-length reads. Sequences were annotated with PyIR, a Python wrapper for IgBLAST v1.9, and V/J genes and CDR3 were assigned using IMGT germline references. Reads were removed for weak V/J assignments (E-value above 1e-6), missing CDR3, stop codons, out-of-frame junctions, or ambiguous translated residues. V3J clonotypes were defined as sequences sharing the same inferred V gene, J gene, and CDR3 amino acid sequence. To compute the percentage overlap between repertoires, the number of shared unique clonotypes was divided by the size of the smaller repertoire. Richness of each repertoire was evaluated using RTK rarefaction, the Chao1 estimator, and Recon v2.1 estimates of unobserved clonotypes. Drawn from immuneACCESS, this table holds only the in-frame rearrangements with V and J called that TCRdb kept. Clones are partly lost; checked studies trace under half to an unresolved V gene and leave the rest unexplained. The D gene and trimming were derived from the DNA, and the V and J assignments and clone size from that table. In all, the sample holds about half a million clones, and roughly three quarters of those were seen once. About 12% of the sample goes to the ten largest clones.

This sample is part of a study of shared clonotypes between healthy human individuals (dated by TCRdb to 2020 to 2022). Background for the entire study: The cohort included a few men and a couple of women between 18 and 49 years of age. The study deeply sequenced blood TCR repertoires of 5 or 6 healthy adults to estimate repertoire size and the extent of clonotype sharing between individuals. To increase sequencing depth and limit assay-specific biases, different laboratories used diverse techniques to prepare libraries and sequence TCR repertoires. Leukapheresis yielded between about 0.85 and 10 billion PBMCs per donor.

Healthy HIV-negative adults with no recently reported acute infections or vaccinations were included as donors. Every donor was a Caucasian adult living in Nashville, Tennessee, USA. For unsorted samples, 100 million or so PBMCs were counted, and genomic DNA was extracted using the QIAamp DNA Blood Mini kit. After blood collection by leukapheresis, PBMCs were isolated using Ficoll-Histopaque density gradient centrifugation and then cryopreserved in the vapor phase of liquid nitrogen. What the research found in general, with its limitations: Sampling was restricted to blood, and TCR repertoires in tissue are likely to differ from TCR repertoires in blood. The genetic and exposure-history diversity represented was limited by the small number of donors. Pairwise subsampling led to the expectation that sequencing depth would affect the degree of clonotype sharing among donors.

Material for sequencing was PBMCs. The sequence came from a woman between 35 and 50 years old in good health. Some clones in this sample may be carry-over from other donors' samples.

Here is the DNA: TGTGCCAGCAGCCGACAGGAAGGCACTGAAGCTTTCTTT. It translates to CASSRQEGTEAFF. Recombination linked TRBV7-9 to TRBJ1-1; the D gene is perhaps TRBD1, from 6 matching bases. V was cut back by 5 bases and J by 4 bases, leaving a gap of 11 bases between them. The germline V gene (reference sequence) provides CDR1 SEHNR and CDR2 FQNEAQ. CDR3 length: 13 amino acids, cysteine to phenylalanine. The read is trimmed to its CDR3 DNA, 39 bases read in frame from base 1.